This T cell receptor (beta chain) was observed in a study of cytomegalovirus exposure and HLA in healthy donors. Overall study results and limits: Earlier results showed most TCR beta V segments being productive about 90% or about 30% of the time.

This clone occurred once. Its matching antigen is unknown. Unmatched junction bases numbered 8, after V lost 5 bases and J lost 9 bases. Germline CDR1 is LNHDA and CDR2 is SQIVND (reference sequence). The CDR3 runs to 13 residues. PCR was performed using 60 Vbeta and 13 Jbeta primers. Data came from immunoSEQ multiplex PCR; TCRdb stores just in-frame clones and leaves some out. This table holds 200,000 or so clones, nearly 80% found once. The sequenced sample was PBMCs. The chain links TRBV19 to TRBJ2-5; 8 bases match TRBD2. The sequence was obtained from a woman younger than 45 in good health and CMV-seropositive. CDR3 in amino acids: CASSGTSSLPQYF. For the CDR3, the DNA is TGTGCCAGTAGTGGGACTAGTTCCCTTCCCCAGTACTTC.